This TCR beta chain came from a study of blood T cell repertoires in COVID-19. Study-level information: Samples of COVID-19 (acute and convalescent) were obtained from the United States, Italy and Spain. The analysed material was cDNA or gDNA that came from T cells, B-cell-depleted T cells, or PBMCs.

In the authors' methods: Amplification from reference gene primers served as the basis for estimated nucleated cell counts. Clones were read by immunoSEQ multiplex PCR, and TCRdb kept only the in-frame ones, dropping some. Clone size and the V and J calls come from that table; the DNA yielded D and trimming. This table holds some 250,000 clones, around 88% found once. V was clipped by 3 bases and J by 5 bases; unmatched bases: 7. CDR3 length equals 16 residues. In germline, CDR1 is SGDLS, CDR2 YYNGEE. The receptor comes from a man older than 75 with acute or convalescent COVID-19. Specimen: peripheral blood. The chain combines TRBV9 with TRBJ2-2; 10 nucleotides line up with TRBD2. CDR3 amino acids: CASSATSGIGTGELFF. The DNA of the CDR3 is TGTGCCAGCAGCGCAACTAGCGGGATAGGGACCGGGGAGCTGTTTTTT.